The next 5 T cell receptor beta chains were all read from a single sample in a study of OX40 agonist ivuxolimab in advanced cancers. The library was built by means of the immunoSEQ multiplex PCR assay. TCRdb obtained this table from immuneACCESS and retained in-frame rearrangements with V and J assigned. These tables miss some clones; where compared with another copy, unresolved V genes account for less than half of the shortfall, and the remainder is unexplained. Counted in this sample were approximately 76,000 clones; around 88% of them appeared once. The ten largest clones represent approximately 0.86% of the sample. The sequences come from CD4+ or CD8+ T cells sorted from blood, collected in a trial of the OX40 agonist ivuxolimab. These TCRs come from an adult with an advanced solid tumor such as melanoma, head and neck, liver or kidney cancer.

The rearrangement uses TRBV18 and TRBJ2-7; D might be TRBD2 (7 bases). This CDR3 has 17 residues. Between the trimmed V and J ends, which lost 3 bases and 3 bases, there was a span of 21 bases. Germline values: CDR1 KGHSH, CDR2 LQKENI. The CDR3 loop is CASSPRGGTSLFYEQYF. CDR3 sequence (DNA): TGTGCCAGCTCACCTAGGGGGGGCACCTCACTTTTCTACGAGCAGTACTTC.

The V gene is TRBV4-1, the J gene TRBJ2-5, with 7 bases aligning to TRBD2. This CDR3 has 16 residues. Germline assignment: CDR1 MGHRA and CDR2 YSYEKL. V shed 1 base and J 4 bases; nucleotides not matched to a gene: 9. This CDR3 is CASSQGVASGRETQYF. In DNA, the CDR3 is TGCGCCAGCAGCCAAGGCGTCGCTAGCGGACGAGAGACCCAGTACTTC.

The sample holds one count of this clone. This rearrangement joins TRBV30 to TRBJ2-7, with 8 bases that match TRBD2. In germline, CDR1 is GTSNPN, CDR2 SVGIG (reference sequence). This CDR3 has 14 amino acids. V trimming: 1 base; J trimming: 2 bases; junction bases outside the gene matches: 4. Here the CDR3 reads CAWSDGGETYEQYF. The CDR3 DNA follows: TGTGCCTGGAGTGACGGGGGGGAGACCTACGAGCAGTACTTC.

This clone was recorded only once. CDR3 residues: CASSQQQGALSPLHF. Written as DNA, the CDR3 is TGTGCCAGCAGCCAGCAACAGGGGGCATTGTCACCCCTCCACTTT. This rearrangement joins TRBV7-2 to TRBJ1-6; 9 nucleotides line up with TRBD1. This CDR3 region has 15 residues. After removal of 5 bases from V and 10 bases from J, the junction contained 9 bases not matched to a gene. CDR1 and CDR2 (germline): SGHTA, FQGNSA.

The chain has TRBV5-1 and TRBJ2-5; D ambiguous. Trimming pared 0 bases from V and 1 base from J, leaving 10 bases between. The CDR3 spans 15 residues. Per the germline V gene, CDR1 is SGHRS and CDR2 is YFSETQ. The CDR3 here is CASSLVPGIQETQYF. The DNA of the CDR3 is TGCGCCAGCAGCTTGGTTCCCGGTATCCAAGAGACCCAGTACTTC.